The 7 T cell receptor beta chains listed next were all sequenced from one sample in a study of tumour-infiltrating T cells in Burkitt lymphoma. Only in-frame clones appear in the TCRdb table, and some are missing; sequencing was by immunoSEQ multiplex PCR. The sample carries more than 1,500 clones, about 15% recorded once. Source material: tumor tissue. These receptors were obtained from a human donor with diffuse large B-cell lymphoma.

The gene calls are TRBV5-6 and TRBJ2-3, with D possibly TRBD1 on 5 matching bases. The V gene lost 0 bases and the J gene lost 1 base, with 6 bases spanning the gap. Germline V CDR1 and CDR2: SGHDT, YYEEEE. The CDR3 has 14 residues. The CDR3 reads CASSLARGTDTQYF. The CDR3 bases are TGTGCCAGCAGCTTGGCCAGGGGCACAGATACGCAGTATTTT.

The table lists this clone with a few counts. The CDR3 coding sequence is TGTGCCAGCAGCTTAGACGGTGGTTCCACCTACGAGCAGTACTTC. Its protein is CASSLDGGSTYEQYF. V and J are TRBV7-9 and TRBJ2-7; D is uncertain. V was clipped by 1 base and J by 2 bases, with 12 bases between them. The germline CDR1 and CDR2 sequences are SEHNR and FQNEAQ (reference sequence). The CDR3 runs 15 residues.

This chain uses TRBV5-4 with TRBJ2-6; tentatively, D is TRBD1 (5 bases). CDR3 length: 15 amino acids. CDR1 and CDR2 from the germline V gene are SGHNT and YYREEE (reference sequence). V was shortened by 4 bases and J by 0 bases, with 8 bases between the two germline ends. DNA of the CDR3: TGTGCCAGCAGCCCAGGGTTCTCTGGGGCCAACGTCCTGACTTTC. Amino acid sequence: CASSPGFSGANVLTF.

The chain combines TRBV28 with TRBJ2-7; 9 nucleotides line up with TRBD1. CDR1 is MDHEN, CDR2 SYDVKM, per germline. This CDR3 contains 15 residues. Losses at the gene ends were 3 bases for V and 4 bases for J; bases not matched to a gene: 7. The CDR3 loop reads CASSFFVQGAYEQYF. The DNA of the CDR3 is TGTGCCAGCAGTTTCTTCGTACAGGGGGCATACGAGCAGTACTTC.

A single count supports this clone. This chain connects TRBV19 to TRBJ1-1; D might be TRBD1 (6 bases). Deletions cut 8 bases from V and 5 bases from J, with 15 bases between. CDR1 is LNHDA, CDR2 SQIVND, per germline (reference sequence). The CDR3 runs to 13 residues. The CDR3 sequence: CASEGHRTTEAFF. Written as DNA, the CDR3 is TGTGCCAGTGAGGGACATCGGACTACTGAAGCTTTCTTT.

In this sample, this clone turned up a few times. The chain recombines TRBV27 with TRBJ1-1, with TRBD1 as a possible D gene (6 bases). The CDR3 contains 14 residues. Between the trimmed V and J ends, which lost 4 bases and 0 bases, there was a span of 9 bases. Germline lookup yields CDR1 MNHEY and CDR2 SMNVEV (reference sequence). As DNA, the CDR3 is TGTGCCAGCAGTTCCGGGACACTGAACACTGAAGCTTTCTTT. It translates to CASSSGTLNTEAFF.

This clone was detected only a few times. This sequence joins TRBV27 and TRBJ2-5; D is perhaps TRBD1 or TRBD2 (6 bases each). The CDR3 consists of 14 residues. V dropped 6 bases and J dropped 1 base, with 12 bases sitting between them. Germline-derived CDR1 and CDR2 are MNHEY and SMNVEV (reference sequence). The DNA of the CDR3 is TGTGCCAGCAGCACCTGGGGGGCCCAAGAGACCCAGTACTTC. Translation gives CASSTWGAQETQYF.